A single sample gave rise to the 24 T cell receptor beta chains below, sequenced in a study of PD-1 blockade in mismatch repair-deficient tumors. Data came from immunoSEQ multiplex PCR; TCRdb stores just in-frame clones and leaves some out. The repertoire holds tens of thousands of clones, with about 72% as singletons. The source material was peripheral blood, sampled 2 weeks after starting pembrolizumab. Receptor source: an adult with mismatch repair-deficient cancer.

The chain carries TRBV7-9 and TRBJ1-1, with 9 nucleotides matching TRBD1. Germline V lookup: CDR1 SEHNR, CDR2 FQNEAQ (reference sequence). The CDR3 covers 14 residues. V was pared by 4 bases and J by 8 bases, with 8 bases of the junction left unmatched. The CDR3 region is CASSWRQGGVEAFF. In DNA, the CDR3 is TGTGCCAGCAGCTGGAGACAGGGGGGCGTAGAAGCTTTCTTT.

This clone was counted a few times. The chain employs TRBV2 and TRBJ2-2; weak D call: TRBD2 (6 bases). From germline, CDR1 is SNHLY and CDR2 FYNNEI. V gave up 6 bases and J gave up 2 bases, with 13 bases separating them. The CDR3 sequence is 15 residues long. CDR3 region: CASRPGTANTGELFF. Here the CDR3 DNA reads TGTGCCAGCAGGCCGGGGACTGCCAACACCGGGGAGCTGTTTTTT.

Within the sample, this clone is medium-sized. The V and J genes are TRBV6-4 and TRBJ1-2, with D possibly being TRBD1 (6 bases). This CDR3 is built from 15 residues. The ends were cut back, 6 bases at V and 7 bases at J, with 21 bases in the middle. The V gene's germline CDR1 is MRHNA and CDR2 SNTAGT. CDR3 protein: CASSEVAQGVGGYTF. In DNA, the CDR3 is TGTGCCAGCAGCGAGGTCGCACAGGGTGTCGGTGGCTACACCTTC.

This clone was seen only once. The chain has TRBV2 and TRBJ2-5, with D perhaps TRBD1 (5 bases). Trimming took off 7 bases at V and 1 base at J, with 10 bases between the two ends. Germline assignment: CDR1 SNHLY and CDR2 FYNNEI. This CDR3 region has 13 residues. CDR3 in amino acids: CASMGRIQETQYF. DNA for the CDR3: TGTGCCAGCATGGGGCGGATCCAAGAGACCCAGTACTTC.

A single count supports this clone. The CDR3 sequence is CASSSREGYNEKLFF. CDR3 bases: TGTGCCAGCAGTAGCAGGGAGGGCTATAATGAAAAACTGTTTTTT. V and J are TRBV2 and TRBJ1-4, with D tentatively TRBD1 (5 bases). V was clipped by 5 bases and J by 4 bases, with 14 bases between them. Germline lookup yields CDR1 SNHLY and CDR2 FYNNEI. The CDR3 consists of 15 residues.

The J gene is TRBJ2-3, the V gene TRBV5-1; 12 nucleotides agree with TRBD2. CDR3 length equals 15 residues. V was pared by 2 bases and J by 4 bases, with 2 bases of the junction left unmatched. Germline V CDR1 and CDR2: SGHRS, YFSETQ. Written as DNA, the CDR3 is TGCGCCAGCAGCTTCGGACTAGCGGGGTCAGATACGCAGTATTTT. Its translation: CASSFGLAGSDTQYF.

This chain uses TRBV15 with TRBJ2-1; D might be TRBD1 or TRBD2, each matching 5 bases. This CDR3 is 15 amino acids long. The V end was cut by 0 bases, the J end by 7 bases, with 13 bases between. Germline V gene data show CDR1 as LNHNV and CDR2 as YYDKDF (reference sequence). The CDR3 nucleotides are TGTGCCACCAGCAGAGATCATCGGGGCGGTAATGAGCAGTTCTTC. This encodes CATSRDHRGGNEQFF.

A note on this clone: This sample also contains other DNA sequences that code for the same CDR3. V and J are TRBV7-3 and TRBJ2-5; TRBD2 might be the D (5 bases). The CDR3 length is 13 residues. Trimming removed 0 bases from V and 5 bases from J, with 7 bases in between. CDR1 SGHTA and CDR2 FQGTGA come from the germline V gene. The CDR3 sequence is CASSLTREETQYF. CDR3 DNA: TGTGCCAGCAGCTTAACAAGGGAGGAGACCCAGTACTTC.

This chain connects TRBV2 to TRBJ1-1, with unresolved D. Germline lookup yields CDR1 SNHLY and CDR2 FYNNEI. The CDR3 spans 16 residues. V was trimmed by 6 bases and J by 1 base, leaving 18 bases between them. The CDR3: CASRYGARRENTEAFF. The CDR3 DNA is TGTGCCAGCAGATATGGCGCTCGAAGGGAGAACACTGAAGCTTTCTTT. The whole variable domain, filled in from reference TRBV2 and TRBJ1-1, reads EPEVTQTPSHQVTQMGQEVILRCVPISNHLYFYWYRQILGQKVEFLVSFYNNEISEKSEIFDDQFSVERPDGSNFTLKIRSTKLEDSAMYFCASRYGARRENTEAFFGQGTRLTVV.

The rearrangement links TRBV11-3 to TRBJ1-3; TRBD1 aligns across 8 bases. Germline V gene data show CDR1 as SGHNT and CDR2 as YENEEA. V lost 5 bases to trimming and J lost 2 bases; unmatched junction nucleotides: 8. The CDR3 is 16 amino acids. The CDR3 sequence: CASSPGQGATGNTIYF. The CDR3 DNA reads TGTGCCAGCAGCCCGGGCCAGGGGGCTACTGGAAACACCATATATTTT.

The rearrangement joins TRBV7-3 to TRBJ1-1; D is undetermined. Germline lookup yields CDR1 SGHTA and CDR2 FQGTGA. The CDR3 loop spans 14 amino acids. Trimming left V 3 bases short and J 4 bases short, with 12 bases between. CDR3 sequence: CASSFSDAGTEAFF. The CDR3 region has the DNA TGTGCCAGCAGCTTCTCAGACGCGGGCACTGAAGCTTTCTTT.

DNA of the CDR3: TGTGCCAGCTCACCGCGGATGGGTTCCCATAATGAAAAACTGTTTTTT. This codes for CASSPRMGSHNEKLFF. V gene TRBV18 combines with J gene TRBJ1-4; D gene uncertain. The germline V and J ends were trimmed by 3 bases and 4 bases, with 15 bases remaining between them. The germline V gene encodes CDR1 KGHSH and CDR2 LQKENI. CDR3 length equals 16 residues.

The V gene is TRBV28, the J gene TRBJ1-2; D call uncertain. V was trimmed by 11 bases and J by 6 bases, leaving 13 bases between them. CDR1 MDHEN and CDR2 SYDVKM come from the germline V gene. The CDR3 runs 11 residues. The CDR3 spells CAAGESDGYTF. CDR3 DNA sequence: TGTGCCGCGGGAGAGTCGGATGGCTACACCTTC.

The count of this clone is one. This chain joins TRBV5-4 and TRBJ2-2; 7 nucleotides match TRBD1. This CDR3 has 15 residues. Losses at the gene ends were 7 bases for V and 0 bases for J; bases not matched to a gene: 6. Germline V CDR1 and CDR2: SGHNT, YYREEE (reference sequence). The CDR3: CASRTGTANTGELFF. The CDR3 coding sequence is TGTGCCAGCCGGACCGGGACAGCGAACACCGGGGAGCTGTTTTTT.

A few counts support this clone. V is TRBV9 and J is TRBJ2-4; 8 nucleotides agree with TRBD1. The V segment lost 1 base and the J segment 8 bases; nucleotides outside the gene matches: 5. The CDR3 runs 14 residues. Germline loops: CDR1 SGDLS, CDR2 YYNGEE. CDR3 protein: CASSVRDRRDIQYF. In DNA form, the CDR3 reads TGTGCCAGCAGCGTACGGGACAGGCGAGACATTCAGTACTTC.

The table lists this clone with a few counts. V and J are TRBV19 and TRBJ2-2; D uncertain. Germline V gene lookup returns CDR1 LNHDA and CDR2 SQIVND (reference sequence). CDR3 length equals 12 residues. Trimming took 7 bases from V and 4 from J, leaving 7 bases between them. CDR3 region: CASNKRTGELFF. CDR3 DNA sequence: TGTGCCAGTAATAAGCGCACCGGGGAGCTGTTTTTT.

J is TRBJ2-5 and V is TRBV27; D is undetermined. V shed 5 bases and J shed 0 bases, with 4 bases lying between them. The CDR3 has 12 residues. Per the germline V gene, CDR1 is MNHEY and CDR2 is SMNVEV (reference sequence). CDR3 region: CASSPNQETQYF. CDR3 DNA sequence: TGTGCCAGCAGTCCCAACCAAGAGACCCAGTACTTC.

The CDR3 reads CASRTGRTNEKLFF. CDR3 DNA: TGTGCCAGCAGGACGGGACGGACTAATGAAAAACTGTTTTTT. This chain uses TRBV28 with TRBJ1-4; possibly TRBD1 for D (5 bases). Per the germline V gene, CDR1 is MDHEN and CDR2 is SYDVKM. Trimming stripped 6 bases from V and 2 bases from J, with 10 bases between. The CDR3 extends over 14 amino acids.

This chain connects TRBV7-2 to TRBJ2-1; D not certain. Between the trimmed V and J ends, which lost 0 bases and 3 bases, there was a span of 9 bases. This CDR3 spans 15 amino acids. Germline values: CDR1 SGHTA, CDR2 FQGNSA. CDR3 sequence: CASSLAGWYYNEQFF. The CDR3 nucleotides are TGTGCCAGCAGCTTAGCGGGGTGGTACTACAATGAGCAGTTCTTC. Full variable domain (missing parts from reference TRBV7-2 and TRBJ2-1): GAGVSQSPSNKVTEKGKDVELRCDPISGHTALYWYRQSLGQGLEFLIYFQGNSAPDKSGLPSDRFSAERTGGSVSTLTIQRTQQEDSAVYLCASSLAGWYYNEQFFGPGTRLTVL.

CDR3 loop: CAWSAPGLAGYEQFF. Written as DNA, the CDR3 is TGTGCCTGGAGTGCTCCCGGGCTAGCGGGATATGAGCAGTTCTTC. The J gene is TRBJ2-1, the V gene TRBV30; 9 positions agree with TRBD2. The CDR3 runs 15 residues. V trimming: 1 base; J trimming: 8 bases; junction bases outside the gene matches: 9. CDR1 is GTSNPN, CDR2 SVGIG, per germline (reference sequence).

The chain uses TRBV27 and TRBJ1-1; maybe TRBD1 (5 bases). The germline V gene has CDR1 MNHEY and CDR2 SMNVEV (reference sequence). The CDR3 has 13 amino acids. V was clipped by 0 bases and J by 6 bases, with 8 bases between them. CDR3 residues: CASSLSSRAEAFF. DNA for the CDR3: TGTGCCAGCAGTTTATCGTCCAGGGCTGAAGCTTTCTTT.

In nucleotides, the CDR3 is TGCGCCAGCAGCAAGGGGGGGAACACTGAAGCTTTCTTT. Translated: CASSKGGNTEAFF. The chain employs TRBV4-1 and TRBJ1-1; D possibly corresponds to TRBD1 (6 bases). With 5 bases removed from V and 1 base from J, the gap between germline ends came to 8 bases. Germline CDR1 and CDR2: MGHRA and YSYEKL. This CDR3 has 13 amino acids.

V usage is TRBV6-6 and J usage is TRBJ2-5; the D gene could be TRBD1 or TRBD2 (5 bases each). This CDR3 comprises 16 residues. Trimming left V 6 bases short and J 5 bases short, with 22 bases between. Germline V gene lookup returns CDR1 MNHNY and CDR2 SVGAGI (reference sequence). This CDR3 reads CASSQHYGAERETQYF. The CDR3 DNA reads as TGTGCCAGCAGCCAGCACTACGGGGCAGAGAGGGAGACCCAGTACTTC.

The rearrangement joins TRBV2 to TRBJ2-7; the D gene is possibly TRBD1 (6 bases). The V and J ends lost 5 bases and 3 bases respectively, with 8 bases between them. Germline V gene data show CDR1 as SNHLY and CDR2 as FYNNEI. CDR3 length: 12 amino acids. The CDR3 is CASSNRVYEQYF. CDR3 nucleotides: TGTGCCAGCAGTAACAGGGTCTACGAGCAGTACTTC.